This T cell receptor beta chain is from a study of cytomegalovirus exposure and HLA in healthy donors. Study-level points and caveats: Differences between HLA loci emerged in a later analysis of TCR association rates, with DRB1 most and HLA-C fewest. Researchers reported in a later analysis that common viral pathogens appeared linked to several top clusters. In a later analysis, TCR beta V- and J-gene trimming was associated with a missense DCLRE1C variant.

Use of 60 Vbeta and 13 Jbeta primers characterized the PCR. Profiling relied on immunoSEQ multiplex PCR, and the TCRdb table lists in-frame clones only, not all of them. This table holds about 170,000 clones, roughly 80% found once. It was healthy bone marrow donors who served as donors. Concerning this clone: What it recognizes is unknown.

CDR3 length: 15 amino acids. V was clipped by 3 bases and J by 0 bases, with 12 bases between them. The germline V gene has CDR1 SGDLS and CDR2 YYNGEE. This chain uses TRBV9 with TRBJ1-1; D is undetermined. This TCR derives from a woman in her forties or fifties in good health and CMV-seropositive. The sequenced sample was PBMCs. In DNA, the CDR3 is TGTGCCAGCAGCGCCCGCAGTGGCCTGAACACTGAAGCTTTCTTT. Translating it yields CASSARSGLNTEAFF.